Each of the 2 T cell receptor beta chains below was sequenced from the same sample in a study of beta chain features in type 1 diabetes. cDNA synthesis used the whole RNA isolate, giving expressed TCRB sequences. TCRdb's table, derived via immunoSEQ multiplex PCR, lists solely in-frame clones and lacks some. The sample holds around 330,000 clones, 11% seen once. The sample was naive CD4+ T cells from blood. The receptors originated from a woman in her twenties or thirties in good health.

This clone was found a few times. The chain couples TRBV29-1 to TRBJ2-7; 12 bases agree with TRBD2. CDR1 SQVTM and CDR2 ANQGSEA come from the germline V gene. With V trimmed by 3 bases and J by 4 bases, 1 base remained unmatched. The CDR3 spans 13 residues. The CDR3 loop reads CSVDGLAGYEQYF. The CDR3 DNA reads TGCAGCGTTGACGGACTAGCGGGGTACGAGCAGTACTTC.

The chain is built from TRBV5-1 and TRBJ2-7, with TRBD2 identical over 12 bases. V lost 4 bases to trimming and J lost 3 bases; unmatched junction nucleotides: 5. This CDR3 spans 15 amino acids. CDR1 is SGHRS and CDR2 is YFSETQ in the germline V gene. The CDR3 region has the DNA TGCGCCAGCAGCCCCGGACTAGCGGGACTCTACGAGCAGTACTTC. Its translation is CASSPGLAGLYEQYF.